This T cell receptor (beta chain) was identified in a study of technical replicates of blood from a few donors. Germline CDR1 LNHDA, CDR2 SQIVND (reference sequence). The length of the CDR3 is 14 residues. Trimming shortened V by 5 bases and J by 0 bases, and 10 bases separated the two germline ends. TCRdb's table, derived via immunoSEQ multiplex PCR, lists solely in-frame clones and lacks some. The table shows about 79,000 clones, with 90% to 95% occurring only once. The clonotype was recovered from a human donor in good health. The V and J genes are TRBV19 and TRBJ1-1; a possible D gene is TRBD1 (5 bases). The specimen was T cells isolated from PBMCs. CDR3 protein: CASSADSLNTEAFF. The DNA for the CDR3 is TGTGCCAGTAGTGCAGACAGCCTGAACACTGAAGCTTTCTTT.